The TCR beta chain under discussion was sequenced for a study of cytomegalovirus exposure and HLA in healthy donors. Notes on the study in general: Most sequenced TCRs were rare (though some public TCRs occurred in many donors). Earlier analysis found most TCR beta V segments productive about 87% or about 30% of the time. Common viral pathogens were later found to be apparently linked to several of the most significant clusters.

A remark on this clone: Its antigen remains unidentified. The same CDR3 arises from other DNA sequences in this sample as well.

Germline assignment: CDR1 SGHNT and CDR2 YENEEA. V gave up 2 bases and J gave up 4 bases, with 8 bases separating them. CDR3 length equals 13 residues. Primers: 60 Vbeta forward and 13 Jbeta reverse. Clones were sequenced by immunoSEQ multiplex PCR, and TCRdb holds only the in-frame ones, with some missing. The table includes a few hundred thousand clones, around 75% detected once. The sequence came from a woman aged 25 to 45 in good health and CMV-seronegative. The source material was PBMCs. V gene TRBV11-3 combines with J gene TRBJ1-1; D gene ambiguous. The CDR3 bases are TGTGCCAGCAGCTTATCAGTCTCCACTGAAGCTTTCTTT. Translated, it gives CASSLSVSTEAFF.